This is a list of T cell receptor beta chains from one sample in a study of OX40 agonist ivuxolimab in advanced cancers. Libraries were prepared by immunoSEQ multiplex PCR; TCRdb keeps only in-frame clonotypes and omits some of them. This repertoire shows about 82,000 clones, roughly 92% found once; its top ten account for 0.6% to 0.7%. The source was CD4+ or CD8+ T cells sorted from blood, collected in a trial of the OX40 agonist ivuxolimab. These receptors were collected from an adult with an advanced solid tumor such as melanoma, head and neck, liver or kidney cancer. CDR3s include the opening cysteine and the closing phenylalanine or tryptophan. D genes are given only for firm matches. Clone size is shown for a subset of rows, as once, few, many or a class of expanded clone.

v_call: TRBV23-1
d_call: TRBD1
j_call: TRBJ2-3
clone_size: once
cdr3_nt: TGCGCCAGCAGTCCCTGGACAGGGGTAAACACAGATACGCAGTATTTT
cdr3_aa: CASSPWTGVNTDTQYF

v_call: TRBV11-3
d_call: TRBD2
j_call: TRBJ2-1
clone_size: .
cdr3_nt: TGTGCCAGCAGCTCGAAGATTAGCGGGGTGGACAATGAGCAGTTCTTC
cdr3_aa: CASSSKISGVDNEQFF

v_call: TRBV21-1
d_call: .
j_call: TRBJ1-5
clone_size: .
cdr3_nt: TGTGCCAGCAGCAAAGGCGTCGGGGTATCTCGTCAGCCCCAGCATTTT
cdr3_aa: CASSKGVGVSRQPQHF

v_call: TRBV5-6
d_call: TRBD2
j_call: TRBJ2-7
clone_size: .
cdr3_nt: TGTGCCAGCAGCTTGGCCGGCGGGGGCTCCTACGAGCAGTACTTC
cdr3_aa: CASSLAGGGSYEQYF

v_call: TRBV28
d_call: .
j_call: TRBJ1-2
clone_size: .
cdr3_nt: TGTGCCAGCAGTTCTCCGACGGGGCCGATGCGCGGCTACACCTTC
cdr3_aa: CASSSPTGPMRGYTF

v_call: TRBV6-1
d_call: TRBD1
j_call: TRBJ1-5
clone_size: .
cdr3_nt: TGTGCCAGCAGTGACACACAGGGGTATCAGCCCCAGCATTTT
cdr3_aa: CASSDTQGYQPQHF

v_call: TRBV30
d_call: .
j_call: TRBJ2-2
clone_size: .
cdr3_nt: TGTGCCTTAAACACCGGGGAGCTGTTTTTT
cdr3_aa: CALNTGELFF

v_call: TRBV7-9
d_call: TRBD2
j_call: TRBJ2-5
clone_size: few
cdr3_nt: TGTGCCAGCAGCCTAACTAGCGGGGGGCGAGAGACCCAGTACTTC
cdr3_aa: CASSLTSGGRETQYF

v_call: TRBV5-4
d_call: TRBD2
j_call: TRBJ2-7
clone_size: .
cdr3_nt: TGTGCCAGCAGCTTGTCGACTAGCGGAGTCTACGAGCAGTACTTC
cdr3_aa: CASSLSTSGVYEQYF

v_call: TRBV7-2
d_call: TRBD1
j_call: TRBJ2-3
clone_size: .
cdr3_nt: TGTGCCAGCAAACCCCGGACAGGGACAGATACGCAGTATTTT
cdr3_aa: CASKPRTGTDTQYF

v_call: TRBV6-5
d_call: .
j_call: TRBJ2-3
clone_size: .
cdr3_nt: TGTGCCAGCACCCCCCCGGGATCCCCAGATACGCAGTATTTT
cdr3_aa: CASTPPGSPDTQYF

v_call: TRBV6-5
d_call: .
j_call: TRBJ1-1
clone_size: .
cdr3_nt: TGTGCCAGCAGAACCAGGGACACTCGAAGGGCTGAAGCTTTCTTT
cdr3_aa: CASRTRDTRRAEAFF

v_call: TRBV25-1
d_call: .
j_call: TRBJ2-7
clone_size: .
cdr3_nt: TGTGCCAGCAGCGGGACGGAATCCTACGAGCAGTACTTC
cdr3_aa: CASSGTESYEQYF

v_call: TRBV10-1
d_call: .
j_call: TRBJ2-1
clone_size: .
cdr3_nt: TGCGCCAGCAGTGAGTCGACTAGATACAATGAGCAGTTCTTC
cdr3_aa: CASSESTRYNEQFF

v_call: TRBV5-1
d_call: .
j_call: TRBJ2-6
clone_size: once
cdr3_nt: TGCGCCAGCAGCTTGGCGCCTGGTGGGGCCAACGTCCTGACTTTC
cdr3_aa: CASSLAPGGANVLTF

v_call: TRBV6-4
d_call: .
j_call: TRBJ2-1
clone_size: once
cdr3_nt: TGTGCCAGCAGTGCCATGACTAGTTCCAGTGAGCAGTTCTTC
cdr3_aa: CASSAMTSSSEQFF

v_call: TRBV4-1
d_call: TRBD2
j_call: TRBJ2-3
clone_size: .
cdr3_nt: TGCGCCAGCAGCCAAGCTCTTAGCGGGGGCCTCACAGATACGCAGTATTTT
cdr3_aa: CASSQALSGGLTDTQYF

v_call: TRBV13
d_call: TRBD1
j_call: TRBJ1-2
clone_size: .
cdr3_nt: TGTGCCAGCAGCAGGGACAGGGGAACCCGGAACTATGGCTACACCTTC
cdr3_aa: CASSRDRGTRNYGYTF

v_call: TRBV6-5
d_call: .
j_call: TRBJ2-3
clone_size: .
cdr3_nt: TGTGCCAGCAGTTACGAGTCTAACACAGATACGCAGTATTTT
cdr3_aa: CASSYESNTDTQYF

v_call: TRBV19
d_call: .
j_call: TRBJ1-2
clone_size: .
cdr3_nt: TGTGCCAGTTCTCAAGGACTCCTGTCCCATTATGGCTACACCTTC
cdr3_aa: CASSQGLLSHYGYTF

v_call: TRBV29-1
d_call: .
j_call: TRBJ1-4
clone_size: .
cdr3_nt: TGCAGCGCCGGATCACCGGAAAAACTGTTTTTT
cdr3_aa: CSAGSPEKLFF

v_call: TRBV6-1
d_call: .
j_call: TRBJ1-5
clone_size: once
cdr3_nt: TGTGCCAGCAGTGAGGGACTCGACAGCTATAGCAATCAGCCCCAGCATTTT
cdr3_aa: CASSEGLDSYSNQPQHF

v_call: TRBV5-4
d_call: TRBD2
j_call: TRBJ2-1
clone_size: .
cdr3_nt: TGTGCCAGCAGCTTGACTAGCGGGGGCTGGGGATACTCCTACAATGAGCAGTTCTTC
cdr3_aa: CASSLTSGGWGYSYNEQFF

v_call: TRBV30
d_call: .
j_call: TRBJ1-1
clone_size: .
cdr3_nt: TGTGCCTGGAGGTTTCCGCGTGGTCGCATGAACACTGAAGCTTTCTTT
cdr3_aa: CAWRFPRGRMNTEAFF

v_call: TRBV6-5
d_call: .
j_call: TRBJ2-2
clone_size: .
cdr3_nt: TGTGCCAGCGGATGGACCCAAAGATCCACCGGGGAGCTGTTTTTT
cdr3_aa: CASGWTQRSTGELFF

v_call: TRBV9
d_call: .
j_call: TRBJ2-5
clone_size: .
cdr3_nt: TGTGCCAGCAGCCCTCTGACAGGGAGGTGGCAAGAGACCCAGTACTTC
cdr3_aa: CASSPLTGRWQETQYF

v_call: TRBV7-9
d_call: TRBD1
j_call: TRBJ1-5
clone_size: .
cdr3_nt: TGTGCCAGCAGCCCAGGGGGGTCCCGCGATCAGCCCCAGCATTTT
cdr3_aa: CASSPGGSRDQPQHF

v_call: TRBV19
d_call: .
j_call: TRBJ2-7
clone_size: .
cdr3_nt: TGTGCCAGTAGTAAGCAACAGGGAAACTCCTACGAGCAGTACTTC
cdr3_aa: CASSKQQGNSYEQYF

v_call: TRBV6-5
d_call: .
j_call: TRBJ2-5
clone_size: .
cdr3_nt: TGTGCCAGCAGTTATGGGGTTGGGGGGCCTCAAGAGACCCAGTACTTC
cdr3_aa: CASSYGVGGPQETQYF

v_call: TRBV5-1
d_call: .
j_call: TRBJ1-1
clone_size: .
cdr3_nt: TGCGCCAGCAGCTTGGCTGGGGACTTTCAAGCTTTCTTT
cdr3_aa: CASSLAGDFQAFF

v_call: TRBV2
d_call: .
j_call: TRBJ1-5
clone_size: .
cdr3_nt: TGTGCCAGCAGGAGGGGTGTTACTCAGCCCCAGCATTTT
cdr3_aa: CASRRGVTQPQHF

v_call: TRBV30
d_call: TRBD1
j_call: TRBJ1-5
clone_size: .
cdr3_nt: TGTGCCTGGGACAGGGAATTTGGTCAGCCCCAGCATTTT
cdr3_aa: CAWDREFGQPQHF

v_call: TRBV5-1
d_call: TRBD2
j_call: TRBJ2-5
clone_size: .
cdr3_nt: TGCGCCAGCAGCTTCGGAGCGGGGACCTTCCAAGAGACCCAGTACTTC
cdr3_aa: CASSFGAGTFQETQYF

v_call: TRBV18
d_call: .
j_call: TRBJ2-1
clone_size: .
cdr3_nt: TGTGCCAGCTCACCACTGGGGGACAATGAGCAGTTCTTC
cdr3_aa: CASSPLGDNEQFF

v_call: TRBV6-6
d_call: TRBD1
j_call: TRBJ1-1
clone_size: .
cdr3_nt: TGTGCCAGCAGGGACAGGGATGGGGGGACTGAAGCTTTCTTT
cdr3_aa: CASRDRDGGTEAFF

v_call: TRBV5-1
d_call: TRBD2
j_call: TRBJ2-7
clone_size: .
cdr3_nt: TGCGCCAGCAGCGCCACCGGGACTAGCCCCTACGAGCAGTACTTC
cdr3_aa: CASSATGTSPYEQYF

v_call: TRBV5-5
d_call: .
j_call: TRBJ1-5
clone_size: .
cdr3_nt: TGTGCCAGCAGCCAATATACAGAGGGCCAGCCCCAGCATTTT
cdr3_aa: CASSQYTEGQPQHF

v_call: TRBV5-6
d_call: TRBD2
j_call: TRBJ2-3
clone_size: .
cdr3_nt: TGTGCCAGCAGCTTGCAAGGGGCGGGAGAAAGAGATACGCAGTATTTT
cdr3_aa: CASSLQGAGERDTQYF

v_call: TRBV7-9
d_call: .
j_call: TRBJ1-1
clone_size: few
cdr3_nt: TGTGCCAGCACCGTAGACAACATGAACACTGAAGCTTTCTTT
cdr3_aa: CASTVDNMNTEAFF

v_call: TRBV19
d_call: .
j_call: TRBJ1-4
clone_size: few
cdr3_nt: TGTGCCAGTAAGATCGGGGGTACTAATGAAAAACTGTTTTTT
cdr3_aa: CASKIGGTNEKLFF

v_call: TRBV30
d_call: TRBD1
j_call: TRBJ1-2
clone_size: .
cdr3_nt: TGTGCCTGGAGGGTACAGGGGGGTAACTATGGCTACACCTTC
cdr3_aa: CAWRVQGGNYGYTF

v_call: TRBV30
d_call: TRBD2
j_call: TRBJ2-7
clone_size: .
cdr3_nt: TGTGCCTGGAGTGTGGGGACTAGCGCTTCCTACGAGCAGTACTTC
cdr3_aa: CAWSVGTSASYEQYF

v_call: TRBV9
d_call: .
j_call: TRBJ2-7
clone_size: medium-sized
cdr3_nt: TGTGCCAGCAGCGCCGGGGCAAGCTCCTACGAGCAGTACTTC
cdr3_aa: CASSAGASSYEQYF

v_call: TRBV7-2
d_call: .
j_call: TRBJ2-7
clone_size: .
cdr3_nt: TGTGCCAGCAGCTTAGCCCCGGGACTTACGATAGCCTACGAGCAGTACTTC
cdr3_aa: CASSLAPGLTIAYEQYF

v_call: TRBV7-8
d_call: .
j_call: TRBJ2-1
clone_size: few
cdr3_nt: TGTGCCAGCAGCCCACCTAGGGAAAATGAGCAGTTCTTC
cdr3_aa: CASSPPRENEQFF